The rows below give T cell receptor beta chains drawn from one sample of a study of T cell responses to AZD1222 COVID-19 vaccine. The data were produced by immunoSEQ multiplex PCR, yet TCRdb's version contains in-frame clones alone and is incomplete. The table shows 150,000 or so clones, with 90% to 95% occurring only once. This material consisted of peripheral blood, taken on day 0 of AZD1222 vaccination. Receptor source: an adult in good health. Both conserved end residues are part of each CDR3. Fields, in order: CDR3 length, V gene, J gene, CDR3 protein.

len: 12
v_gene: TRBV6-1
j_gene: TRBJ2-2
CDR3aa: CASSEGTGELFF

len: 16
v_gene: TRBV18
j_gene: TRBJ2-3
CDR3aa: CASSPPGGESTDTQYF

len: 13
v_gene: TRBV7-2
j_gene: TRBJ2-7
CDR3aa: CASSAILGGEQYF

len: 14
v_gene: TRBV28
j_gene: TRBJ1-3
CDR3aa: CASRPFSRGNTIYF

len: 13
v_gene: TRBV6-4
j_gene: TRBJ1-1
CDR3aa: CASSDPNRAEAFF

len: 15
v_gene: TRBV10-3
j_gene: TRBJ2-2
CDR3aa: CAISESGGTTGELFF

len: 13
v_gene: TRBV7-6
j_gene: TRBJ1-5
CDR3aa: CASSLDPNQPQHF

len: 13
v_gene: TRBV7-2
j_gene: TRBJ2-2
CDR3aa: CASSLNRPGELFF

len: 14
v_gene: TRBV7-9
j_gene: TRBJ1-4
CDR3aa: CASSLGDSNEKLFF

len: 14
v_gene: TRBV6-5
j_gene: TRBJ1-1
CDR3aa: CASTLRALDTEAFF

len: 15
v_gene: TRBV7-2
j_gene: TRBJ1-4
CDR3aa: CASTSPGGQGEKLFF

len: 18
v_gene: TRBV21-1
j_gene: TRBJ2-7
CDR3aa: CASSKGGLAGSREGEQYF

len: 15
v_gene: TRBV5-5
j_gene: TRBJ2-1
CDR3aa: CASSLRLERWSEQFF

len: 15
v_gene: TRBV5-5
j_gene: TRBJ1-5
CDR3aa: CASSLGSFVDQPQHF

len: 13
v_gene: TRBV20-1
j_gene: TRBJ1-1
CDR3aa: CSASYQGHTEAFF

len: 13
v_gene: TRBV6-5
j_gene: TRBJ1-2
CDR3aa: CASSVDSFGGYTF

len: 13
v_gene: TRBV6-6
j_gene: TRBJ2-1
CDR3aa: CASAGGGRNEQFF

len: 15
v_gene: TRBV27
j_gene: TRBJ1-2
CDR3aa: CASRAPGVLNYGYTF

len: 14
v_gene: TRBV9
j_gene: TRBJ2-2
CDR3aa: CASSLGGKNGELFF

len: 13
v_gene: TRBV6-1
j_gene: TRBJ2-1
CDR3aa: CASSETRTNEQFF

len: 13
v_gene: TRBV6-1
j_gene: TRBJ1-1
CDR3aa: CASSESLNTEAFF

len: 13
v_gene: TRBV28
j_gene: TRBJ1-1
CDR3aa: CASSLSGDTEAFF